The rows below give T cell receptor beta chains drawn from one sample of a study of spatial heterogeneity in lung cancer. TCRdb fed the 5' RACE reads into MiXCR, producing one record per CDR3 protein. Found here are roughly 48,000 distinct CDR3 sequences, around 5.2% of them singletons; the top ten hold 11%. The sample in question was PBMCs, obtained at surgery. The receptors derive from a male donor with early-stage non-small cell lung cancer. The CDR3 runs from the conserved cysteine through the conserved F or W. D genes are given only for firm matches. Clone size is not always given. Where it is, it says once, few, many or a class for expanded clones.

v_gene: TRBV7-9; j_gene: TRBJ2-3; abundance: many; d_gene: TRBD2; len: 13; CDR3aa: CASSFREGDTQYF; CDR3nt: TGTGCCAGCAGCTTTCGGGAGGGGGATACGCAGTATTTT
v_gene: TRBV20-1; j_gene: TRBJ1-2; abundance: NA; d_gene: NA; len: 14; CDR3aa: CSARGGQGLYGYTF; CDR3nt: TGCAGTGCTAGAGGAGGGCAGGGCCTATATGGCTACACCTTC
v_gene: TRBV10-3; j_gene: TRBJ1-1; abundance: NA; d_gene: TRBD1; len: 14; CDR3aa: CAISAGTVNTEAFF; CDR3nt: TGTGCCATCAGTGCGGGGACAGTTAACACTGAAGCTTTCTTT
v_gene: TRBV20-1; j_gene: TRBJ2-3; abundance: many; d_gene: TRBD2; len: 14; CDR3aa: CSARTSGSTDTQYF; CDR3nt: TGCAGTGCTAGGACTAGCGGGAGCACAGATACGCAGTATTTT
v_gene: TRBV6-1; j_gene: TRBJ2-1; abundance: few; d_gene: TRBD2; len: 17; CDR3aa: CASSFTTSGKRHNEQFF; CDR3nt: TGTGCCAGCAGTTTTACGACTAGCGGGAAACGACACAATGAGCAGTTCTTC
v_gene: TRBV10-3; j_gene: TRBJ2-3; abundance: many; d_gene: NA; len: 15; CDR3aa: CAISESGLGTDTQYF; CDR3nt: TGTGCCATCAGTGAGTCGGGACTCGGCACAGATACGCAGTATTTT
v_gene: TRBV6-5; j_gene: TRBJ2-2; abundance: NA; d_gene: NA; len: 16; CDR3aa: CASSRRPMQESVVLFF; CDR3nt: TGTGCCAGCAGTAGACGACCGATGCAGGAGAGCGTCGTGCTGTTTTTT
v_gene: TRBV11-2; j_gene: TRBJ2-7; abundance: many; d_gene: NA; len: 16; CDR3aa: CASSVAWDTIAYEQYF; CDR3nt: TGTGCCAGCAGCGTAGCCTGGGACACCATTGCCTACGAGCAGTACTTC
v_gene: TRBV15; j_gene: TRBJ2-7; abundance: many; d_gene: NA; len: 14; CDR3aa: CATSRGLGSYEQYF; CDR3nt: TGTGCCACCAGCAGAGGCCTGGGGAGTTACGAGCAGTACTTC
v_gene: TRBV6-5; j_gene: TRBJ1-1; abundance: many; d_gene: TRBD1; len: 17; CDR3aa: CASNPQGSPPRSTEAFF; CDR3nt: TGTGCCAGCAATCCACAGGGGAGCCCACCTCGATCCACTGAAGCTTTCTTT